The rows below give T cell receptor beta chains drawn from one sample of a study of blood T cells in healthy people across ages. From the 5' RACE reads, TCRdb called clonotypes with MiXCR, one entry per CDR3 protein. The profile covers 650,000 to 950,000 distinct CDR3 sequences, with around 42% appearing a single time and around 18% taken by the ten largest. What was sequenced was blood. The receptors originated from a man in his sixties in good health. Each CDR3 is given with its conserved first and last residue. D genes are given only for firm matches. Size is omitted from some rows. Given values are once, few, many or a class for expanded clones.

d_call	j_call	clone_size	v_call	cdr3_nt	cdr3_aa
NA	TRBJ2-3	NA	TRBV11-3	TGTGCCAGCTCAGCGTTGGACCACACAGATACGCAGTATTTT	CASSALDHTDTQYF
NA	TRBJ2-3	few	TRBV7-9	TGTGCCAGCAGCTTCGAAGATACGCAGTATTTT	CASSFEDTQYF
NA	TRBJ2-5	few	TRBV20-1	TGCAGTGCTAGAATTTCCGGCCAAGAGACCCAGTACTTC	CSARISGQETQYF
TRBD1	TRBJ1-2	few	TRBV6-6	TGTGCCAGCACCCGTGGACAGGGAGGCGGCTACACCTTC	CASTRGQGGGYTF
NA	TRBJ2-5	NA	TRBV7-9	TGTGCCAGCAAGGATGGGCCCCAAGAGACCCAGTACTTC	CASKDGPQETQYF
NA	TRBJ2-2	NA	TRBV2	TGTGCCACCCGAAGGGGGAGTGGCACCGGGGAGCTGTTTTTT	CATRRGSGTGELFF
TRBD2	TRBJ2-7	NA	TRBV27	TGTGCCAGCAGTTTATCGGGGGGGAGCAACTACGAGCAGTACTTC	CASSLSGGSNYEQYF
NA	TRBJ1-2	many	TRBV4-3	TGCGCCAGCAGCCAAGATGCAGGGAACTATGGCTACACCTTC	CASSQDAGNYGYTF
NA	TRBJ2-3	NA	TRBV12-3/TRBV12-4	TGTGCCAGCAGTGAAGCGCCAAGGAGCACAGATACGCAGTATTTT	CASSEAPRSTDTQYF
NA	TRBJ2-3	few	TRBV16	TGTGCCAGCAGCCAAGGAGGTAGACCGCCATTAGATACGCAGTATTTT	CASSQGGRPPLDTQYF
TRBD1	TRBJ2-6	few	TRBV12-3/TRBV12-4	TGTGCCAGCACCACAGGGGGAAGGGCTGGGGCCAACGTCCTGACTTTC	CASTTGGRAGANVLTF
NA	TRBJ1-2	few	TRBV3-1	TGTGCCAGCAGCCAAGATAAGAGCCTCTATGGCTACACCTTC	CASSQDKSLYGYTF
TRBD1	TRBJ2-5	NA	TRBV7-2	TGTGCCAGCAGCTTGAAGACAGGGGGGGTTGGGGAGACCCAGTACTTC	CASSLKTGGVGETQYF
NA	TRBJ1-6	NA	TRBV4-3	TGCGCCAGCAGCCAAGATCTCGGGGACGCACCCCTCCACTTT	CASSQDLGDAPLHF
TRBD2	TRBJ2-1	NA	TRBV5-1	TGCGCCAGCAGCTTTCAGACTAGCGGGGGGTCCAATGAGCAGTTCTTC	CASSFQTSGGSNEQFF
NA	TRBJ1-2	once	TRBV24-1	TGTGCCACCAGTGATCGTAGGAACTATGGCTACACCTTC	CATSDRRNYGYTF
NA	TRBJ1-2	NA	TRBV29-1	TGCAGCGTTGAAGAAGCGGGCGGTACAGGGACCTATGGCTACACCTTC	CSVEEAGGTGTYGYTF
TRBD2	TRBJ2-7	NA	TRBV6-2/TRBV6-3	TGTGCCAGCAGGGGGCTAGCGGGGAGGCAGTACGAGCAGTACTTC	CASRGLAGRQYEQYF
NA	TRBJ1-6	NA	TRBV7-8	TGTGCCAGCAGCTTTCAACTACAGGGTCGGAATTCACCCCTCCACTTT	CASSFQLQGRNSPLHF
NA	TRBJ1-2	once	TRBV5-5	TGTGCCAGCAGCTTATCGTCAAGGGCCTATGGCTACACCTTC	CASSLSSRAYGYTF
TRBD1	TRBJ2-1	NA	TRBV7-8	TGTGCCAGCAGCTTAGCGCCACAGGGGGACAATGAGCAGTTCTTC	CASSLAPQGDNEQFF
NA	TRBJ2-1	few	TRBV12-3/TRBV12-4	TGTGCCAGCAGTTTTCAGGCGGGGGCTTGGGGTAATGAGCAGTTCTTC	CASSFQAGAWGNEQFF
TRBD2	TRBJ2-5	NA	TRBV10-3	TGTGCCATCCTGCGACTAGCGGGGGGGCCTGAGACCCAGTACTTC	CAILRLAGGPETQYF
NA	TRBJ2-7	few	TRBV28	TGTGCCAGCAGTTTATGGGGTTCGGGACCCAGCTCCTACGAGCAGTACTTC	CASSLWGSGPSSYEQYF
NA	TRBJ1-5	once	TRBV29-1	TGCAGCGTTGAAGATGGGTCAGGAACACAGCCCCAGCATTTT	CSVEDGSGTQPQHF
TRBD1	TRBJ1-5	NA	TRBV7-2	TGTGCCAGCAGCTTAAAGGGGACAGGGGGCAGGGGGGAGCCCCAGCATTTT	CASSLKGTGGRGEPQHF
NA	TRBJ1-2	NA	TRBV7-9	TGTACCAGCAGCGACTTCAACCGGGGTGGCTACACCTTC	CTSSDFNRGGYTF
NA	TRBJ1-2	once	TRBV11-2	TGTGCCAGCAGCTTAGAGGGCACAGTATACTATGGCTACACCTTC	CASSLEGTVYYGYTF
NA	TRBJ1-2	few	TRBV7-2	TGTGCCAGCAGCTTCCGCCCTGATGGGCACTATGGCTACACCTTC	CASSFRPDGHYGYTF
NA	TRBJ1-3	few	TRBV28	TGTGCCAGCAGTTCAGGGTTCTCTGGAAACACCATATATTTT	CASSSGFSGNTIYF
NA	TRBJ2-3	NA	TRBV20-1	TGCAGTGCCCCCCAAGCGGAGGGGTTACAAGATACGCAGTATTTT	CSAPQAEGLQDTQYF
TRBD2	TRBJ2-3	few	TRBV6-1	TGTGCCAGCAGCTCCCGGGGGGGGATAGATACGCAGTATTTT	CASSSRGGIDTQYF
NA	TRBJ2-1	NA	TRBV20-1	TGCAGTGCTAGATTTTTAGGGGAGTGGAGAGGGCTCTACAATGAGCAGTTCTTC	CSARFLGEWRGLYNEQFF
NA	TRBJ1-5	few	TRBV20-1	TGCAGTGCTGGAGCCGGGCCGGTAAAGAATCAGCCCCAGCATTTT	CSAGAGPVKNQPQHF
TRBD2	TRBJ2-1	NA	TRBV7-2	TGTGCCAGCAGCTTAGTTTATGGGGGGGGATACAATGAGCAGTTCTTC	CASSLVYGGGYNEQFF
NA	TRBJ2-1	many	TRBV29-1	TGCAGCGTTGTCCAGTACGGGTCCAACAATGAGCAGTTCTTC	CSVVQYGSNNEQFF
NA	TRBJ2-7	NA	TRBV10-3	TGTGCCATCAGTGATAGGGGGGTGCGAAATGAGCAGTACTTC	CAISDRGVRNEQYF
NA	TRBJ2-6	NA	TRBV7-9	TGTGCCAGCAGCCCCGACCAGGGACGAGAGTCTGGGGCCAACGTCCTGACTTTC	CASSPDQGRESGANVLTF
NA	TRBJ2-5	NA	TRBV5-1	TGCGCCAGCAGCTTAAGGGGAGTCGATGAGACCCAGTACTTC	CASSLRGVDETQYF
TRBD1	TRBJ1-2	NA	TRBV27	TGTGCCAGCAGTTACAGGGGGGGCGTCTATGGCTACACCTTC	CASSYRGGVYGYTF
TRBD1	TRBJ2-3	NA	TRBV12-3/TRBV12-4	TGTGCCAGCAGCCGGACAGGGGCCCAGTATTTT	CASSRTGAQYF
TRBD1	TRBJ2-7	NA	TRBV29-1	TGCAGCGTTGAAGGGACAGGGCTCTCCTACGAGCAGTACTTC	CSVEGTGLSYEQYF
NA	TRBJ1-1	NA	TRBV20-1	TGCAGTGCAATTTCCGGGACGGATACTGAAGCTTTCTTT	CSAISGTDTEAFF
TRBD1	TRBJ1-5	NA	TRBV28	TGTGCCAGCAGAACACAGGGGATTGGCAATCAGCCCCAGCATTTT	CASRTQGIGNQPQHF
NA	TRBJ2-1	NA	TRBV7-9	TGTGCCAGCAGCTTATCTGGCCGATCCTACAATGAGCAGTTCTTC	CASSLSGRSYNEQFF
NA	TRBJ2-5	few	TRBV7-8	TGTGCCAGCAGCGTAGTTCGGGGAGAGGAGACCCAGTACTTC	CASSVVRGEETQYF
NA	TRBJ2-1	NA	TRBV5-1	TGCGCCAGCAGCATTGACAGCCAAGAGACCCAGTTCTTC	CASSIDSQETQFF
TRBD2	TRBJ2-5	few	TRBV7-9	TGTGCCAGCAGCCTGACTAGCGGGGGTTGGGAGACCCAGTACTTC	CASSLTSGGWETQYF
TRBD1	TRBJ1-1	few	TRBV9	TGTGCCAGCAGCGGACTCGGGACAGGGAACACTGAAGCTTTCTTT	CASSGLGTGNTEAFF
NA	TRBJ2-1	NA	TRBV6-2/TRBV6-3	TGTGCCAGCAGCTATCCTAACGATGAGCAGTTCTTC	CASSYPNDEQFF
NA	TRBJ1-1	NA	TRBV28	TGTGCCAGCAGTTTACGGCACTCGAACACTGAAGCTTTCTTT	CASSLRHSNTEAFF